The TCR beta chain under discussion was sequenced for a study of blood T cell repertoires in COVID-19. Across the study: Whether acute or convalescent, the COVID-19 samples came from the United States, Italy and Spain.

The V gene lost 5 bases and the J gene lost 3 bases, with 14 bases spanning the gap. Germline loops: CDR1 SGHDT, CDR2 YYEEEE. The CDR3 totals 14 residues. Here immunoSEQ multiplex PCR was the method, and the copy in TCRdb shows in-frame clones only, minus some. The sample carries about 72,000 clones, 75% to 90% recorded once. This TCR was sampled from a man aged 25-40 years with acute or convalescent COVID-19. The chain is built from TRBV5-6 and TRBJ2-5; no reliable D call. The specimen sequenced was peripheral blood. The CDR3 sequence: CASSSSVTKETQYF. CDR3 bases: TGTGCCAGCAGTTCTTCTGTTACAAAAGAGACCCAGTACTTC. Together with reference TRBV5-6 and TRBJ2-5, the CDR3 gives the full variable domain: DAGVTQSPTHLIKTRGQQVTLRCSPKSGHDTVSWYQQALGQGPQFIFQYYEEEERQRGNFPDRFSGHQFPNYSSELNVNALLLGDSALYLCASSSSVTKETQYFGPGTRLLVL.